A single sample is the source of the 27 T cell receptor beta chains below, sequenced in a study of T cell responses to AZD1222 COVID-19 vaccine. Some clones are missing from TCRdb's copy, which holds only in-frame ones; the method was immunoSEQ multiplex PCR. The sample has some 200,000 clones, roughly nine tenths seen once. The specimen was peripheral blood, collected 28 days after the second AZD1222 dose. Receptors originate from an adult who received the AZD1222 COVID-19 vaccine.

The chain joins TRBV7-3 to TRBJ2-3; 13 bases fit TRBD2. CDR1 is SGHTA, CDR2 FQGTGA, per germline. V was pared by 5 bases and J by 3 bases, with 2 bases of the junction left unmatched. The CDR3 is made up of 15 amino acids. CDR3 sequence: CASSKLAGGTDTQYF. Written as DNA, the CDR3 is TGTGCCAGCAGCAAACTAGCGGGAGGGACAGATACGCAGTATTTT.

The chain carries TRBV7-3 and TRBJ2-7, with no clear D. This CDR3 region has 15 residues. CDR1 SGHTA and CDR2 FQGTGA come from the germline V gene. The V end was cut by 5 bases, the J end by 4 bases, with 18 bases between. The CDR3 protein is CASSPVASDWYEQYF. The CDR3, as DNA: TGTGCCAGCAGCCCAGTGGCCTCGGATTGGTACGAGCAGTACTTC.

The V gene is TRBV7-2, the J gene TRBJ2-7, with D tentatively TRBD2 (5 bases). CDR3 length equals 14 residues. V was cut by 5 bases and J by 2 bases, with 13 bases left in between. Germline loops: CDR1 SGHTA, CDR2 FQGNSA. CDR3 nucleotides: TGTGCCAGCAGCGAAGGACTGAAAACCTACGAGCAGTACTTC. The encoded protein is CASSEGLKTYEQYF.

The chain is built from TRBV24-1 and TRBJ2-3; no reliable D call. The V gene lost 4 bases and the J gene lost 5 bases, with 9 bases spanning the gap. CDR3 length equals 13 residues. Germline V CDR1 and CDR2: KGHDR, SFDVKD. The CDR3 DNA follows: TGTGCCACCAGTGAATCGTCCCGAGATACGCAGTATTTT. Translation gives CATSESSRDTQYF.

The chain has TRBV19 and TRBJ2-1; D is possibly TRBD1 (6 bases). Trimming left V 5 bases short and J 0 bases short, with 11 bases between. The germline V gene encodes CDR1 LNHDA and CDR2 SQIVND (reference sequence). The CDR3 loop spans 15 amino acids. The CDR3 sequence is CASSGGRSSYNEQFF. CDR3 nucleotide sequence: TGTGCCAGTAGTGGGGGCCGCAGCTCCTACAATGAGCAGTTCTTC.

The chain carries TRBV30 and TRBJ2-7, with a weak D call TRBD1 (5 bases). Germline-derived CDR1 and CDR2 are GTSNPN and SVGIG (reference sequence). This CDR3 spans 14 amino acids. Between the trimmed V and J ends, which lost 1 base and 2 bases, there was a span of 12 bases. DNA for the CDR3: TGTGCCTGGAGTGCCCGCGCAGGGCCCTACGAGCAGTACTTC. This translates into CAWSARAGPYEQYF.

The chain combines TRBV5-1 with TRBJ2-1; TRBD1 is a possible D gene (5 bases). V lost 1 base to trimming and J lost 8 bases, with 13 bases between them. Germline V gives CDR1 SGHRS, CDR2 YFSETQ. CDR3 length: 14 residues. The CDR3 DNA is TGCGCCAGCAGCTTGCAGGGAACTAACGATGAGCAGTTCTTC. The encoded protein is CASSLQGTNDEQFF.

The rearrangement joins TRBV6-5 to TRBJ1-1; weak D call: TRBD1 (5 bases). Germline V CDR1 and CDR2: MNHEY, SVGAGI. V was cut by 2 bases and J by 5 bases, with 9 bases left in between. The CDR3 is made up of 13 amino acids. The CDR3 bases are TGTGCCAGCAGTTACCCGGGGCGAACTGAAGCTTTCTTT. This translates into CASSYPGRTEAFF.

The chain joins TRBV29-1 to TRBJ1-1; D call uncertain. Trimming cost V 0 bases and J 8 bases, with 16 bases left between them. This CDR3 has 14 residues. Germline loops: CDR1 SQVTM, CDR2 ANQGSEA. In DNA form, the CDR3 reads TGCAGCGTTGAAGATTATGGAGGAGTTCAGGAAGCTTTCTTT. Amino acid sequence: CSVEDYGGVQEAFF.

Details on this clone: This sample includes further DNA sequences coding for the same CDR3. J is TRBJ1-5 and V is TRBV11-2; D gene unclear. The CDR3 spans 12 residues. V was trimmed by 0 bases and J by 6 bases, leaving 3 bases between them. Germline V gene lookup returns CDR1 SGHAT and CDR2 FQNNGV. The CDR3 DNA reads TGTGCCAGCAGCTTAGAGGGTCAGCCCCAGCATTTT. Amino acids: CASSLEGQPQHF.

V gene TRBV19 combines with J gene TRBJ1-5; D unresolved. The V gene lost 5 bases and the J gene lost 0 bases, with 11 bases spanning the gap. The germline CDR1 and CDR2 sequences are LNHDA and SQIVND (reference sequence). This CDR3 contains 15 residues. The DNA of the CDR3 is TGTGCCAGTAGTTCTGTAGGGCTTAGCAATCAGCCCCAGCATTTT. This encodes CASSSVGLSNQPQHF.

The chain carries TRBV11-3 and TRBJ2-1; 8 positions agree with TRBD2. The CDR3 runs 15 residues. Germline trimming cut 5 bases from V and 3 bases from J; bases unmatched to any gene: 6. The germline V gene has CDR1 SGHNT and CDR2 YENEEA. CDR3 in amino acids: CASSPGTRGYNEQFF. The CDR3 coding sequence is TGTGCCAGCAGCCCCGGGACTAGAGGCTACAATGAGCAGTTCTTC.

J is TRBJ1-5 and V is TRBV19; D is unclear. Germline-derived CDR1 and CDR2 are LNHDA and SQIVND (reference sequence). The CDR3 covers 15 residues. V lost 8 bases and J lost 0, with 14 bases in between. The CDR3 spells CASGTRTSSNQPQHF. The CDR3 DNA reads as TGTGCCAGTGGTACACGGACGAGTAGCAATCAGCCCCAGCATTTT.

The chain links TRBV9 to TRBJ1-3; D possibly corresponds to TRBD1 (6 bases). Trimming pared 4 bases from V and 8 bases from J, leaving 16 bases between. CDR1 is SGDLS and CDR2 is YYNGEE in the germline V gene. The CDR3 covers 14 residues. CDR3 sequence reads: CASSLLQGGDTIYF. The CDR3 nucleotides read TGTGCCAGCAGCCTCCTACAGGGAGGGGACACCATATATTTT.

J is TRBJ2-1 and V is TRBV27; 7 bases fit TRBD1. This CDR3 is built from 14 residues. Germline V gene data show CDR1 as MNHEY and CDR2 as SMNVEV (reference sequence). V lost 5 bases, J lost 2 bases, and 3 bases stayed unmatched. In DNA form, the CDR3 reads TGTGCCAGCAGTACAGGACAGGCCTACAATGAGCAGTTCTTC. Translation: CASSTGQAYNEQFF.

The rearrangement joins TRBV4-2 to TRBJ1-6, with TRBD1 as a possible D gene (5 bases). The CDR3 is 11 residues long. Deletions cut 1 base from V and 19 bases from J, with 11 bases between. The V gene's germline CDR1 is LGHNA and CDR2 YNFKEQ. The CDR3 sequence is CASSQGQGYHF. The CDR3 bases are TGTGCCAGCAGCCAAGGCCAGGGTTATCACTTT.

The chain uses TRBV5-1 and TRBJ2-7; no reliable D call. The CDR3 is 20 residues long. CDR1 SGHRS and CDR2 YFSETQ come from the germline V gene. V was trimmed by 0 bases and J by 2 bases, leaving 27 bases between them. The CDR3 spells CASSLAQRSFYENSPYEQYF. Written as DNA, the CDR3 is TGCGCCAGCAGCTTGGCCCAGCGCAGCTTCTACGAGAATTCGCCCTACGAGCAGTACTTC. Combining the CDR3 with reference TRBV5-1 and TRBJ2-7 gives the whole variable domain KAGVTQTPRYLIKTRGQQVTLSCSPISGHRSVSWYQQTPGQGLQFLFEYFSETQRNKGNFPGRFSGRQFSNSRSEMNVSTLELGDSALYLCASSLAQRSFYENSPYEQYFGPGTRLTVT.

CDR3 DNA sequence: TGTGCCAGCAGCGCCAAAGACAGATATGGCTACACCTTC. It codes for CASSAKDRYGYTF. The chain is built from TRBV5-6 and TRBJ1-2, with D possibly matching TRBD1 (5 bases). With 4 bases removed from V and 5 bases from J, the gap between germline ends came to 12 bases. The CDR3 is 13 residues long. Germline CDR1 and CDR2: SGHDT and YYEEEE.

The chain uses TRBV7-2 and TRBJ2-2; TRBD1 matches at 8 bases. The V gene's germline CDR1 is SGHTA and CDR2 FQGNSA. The CDR3 covers 19 residues. The junction had 16 bases not matched to a gene; V was cut back by 5 bases and J by 2 bases. CDR3: CASSRKAMTGTGNTGELFF. The CDR3 DNA reads as TGTGCCAGCAGCCGTAAAGCGATGACCGGGACAGGCAACACCGGGGAGCTGTTTTTT.

The chain's CDR3 is CASAPRSGAGYGYTF. The CDR3 bases are TGTGCCAGCGCCCCGAGGTCAGGTGCCGGATATGGCTACACCTTC. The J gene is TRBJ1-2, the V gene TRBV19, with D hard to call. The CDR3 contains 15 residues. Germline V gene data show CDR1 as LNHDA and CDR2 as SQIVND (reference sequence). The V end lost 9 bases, the J end lost 5 bases, and 22 bases lay between the germline ends.

The V and J genes are TRBV7-8 and TRBJ1-1, with a weak D call TRBD1 (5 bases). Trimming removed 1 base from V and 0 bases from J, with 12 bases in between. This CDR3 spans 16 amino acids. Germline V gene data show CDR1 as SGHVS and CDR2 as FQNEAQ. The DNA for the CDR3 is TGTGCCAGCAGCTTAGGGGCGGGACTTCTGAACACTGAAGCTTTCTTT. This translates into CASSLGAGLLNTEAFF. Complete variable domain (other parts from reference TRBV7-8 and TRBJ1-1): GAGVSQSPRYKVAKRGQDVALRCDPISGHVSLFWYQQALGQGPEFLTYFQNEAQLDKSGLPSDRFFAERPEGSVSTLKIQRTQQEDSAVYLCASSLGAGLLNTEAFFGQGTRLTVV.

V usage is TRBV5-6 and J usage is TRBJ1-2; 7 nucleotides line up with TRBD1. CDR1 and CDR2 (germline): SGHDT, YYEEEE. Germline trimming cut 2 bases from V and 2 bases from J; bases unmatched to any gene: 12. This CDR3 has 17 amino acids. CDR3 protein: CASSFLSLPGQNYGYTF. The CDR3 region has the DNA TGTGCCAGCAGCTTCCTTTCACTGCCGGGACAGAACTATGGCTACACCTTC.

This chain joins TRBV2 and TRBJ1-5; 8 bases map to TRBD1. The CDR3 sequence is 15 residues long. Trimming at V came to 8 bases and at J to 6 bases, leaving 12 bases not matched to a gene. From germline, CDR1 is SNHLY and CDR2 FYNNEI. The CDR3 coding sequence is TGTGCCAGCCGCCTTGTGACAGGGGCTTTTCAGCCCCAGCATTTT. Translated: CASRLVTGAFQPQHF.

V gene TRBV4-1 combines with J gene TRBJ1-5; 7 nucleotides line up with TRBD1. From germline, CDR1 is MGHRA and CDR2 YSYEKL. Trimming at V came to 1 base and at J to 3 bases, leaving 12 bases not matched to a gene. The CDR3 runs 18 residues. The CDR3 DNA is TGCGCCAGCAGCCAAGGAAATCAGGGACAGAGGGTCAATCAGCCCCAGCATTTT. It specifies CASSQGNQGQRVNQPQHF.

The gene calls are TRBV19 and TRBJ2-3, with TRBD2 matching over 12 bases. The ends lost 3 bases at V and 6 bases at J; junction bases unmatched: 4. The CDR3 loop spans 15 amino acids. Germline CDR1 reads LNHDA; CDR2 reads SQIVND (reference sequence). CDR3 nucleotides: TGTGCCAGTAGTATTCCGACTAGCGGGAGTGATACGCAGTATTTT. Translating it yields CASSIPTSGSDTQYF. The whole variable domain, remainder taken from reference TRBV19 and TRBJ2-3, is DGGITQSPKYLFRKEGQNVTLSCEQNLNHDAMYWYRQDPGQGLRLIYYSQIVNDFQKGDIAEGYSVSREKKESFPLTVTSAQKNPTAFYLCASSIPTSGSDTQYFGPGTRLTVL.

The chain recombines TRBV5-6 with TRBJ2-5, with D unclear. The CDR3 spans 11 residues. The V gene lost 2 bases and the J gene lost 7 bases, with 6 bases spanning the gap. CDR1 is SGHDT and CDR2 is YYEEEE in the germline V gene. CDR3: CASSFLGTQYF. The CDR3 region has the DNA TGTGCCAGCAGCTTCTTGGGGACCCAGTACTTC.

The genes are TRBV7-9 and TRBJ2-1; D gene unclear. This CDR3 has 13 amino acids. V was pared by 2 bases and J by 5 bases, with 7 bases between. Per germline, CDR1 SEHNR and CDR2 FQNEAQ (reference sequence). The CDR3 reads CASSLQQNNEQFF. CDR3 DNA sequence: TGTGCCAGCAGCTTACAGCAAAACAATGAGCAGTTCTTC. Together with reference TRBV7-9 and TRBJ2-1, the CDR3 gives the full variable domain: DTGVSQNPRHKITKRGQNVTFRCDPISEHNRLYWYRQTLGQGPEFLTYFQNEAQLEKSRLLSDRFSAERPKGSFSTLEIQRTEQGDSAMYLCASSLQQNNEQFFGPGTRLTVL.